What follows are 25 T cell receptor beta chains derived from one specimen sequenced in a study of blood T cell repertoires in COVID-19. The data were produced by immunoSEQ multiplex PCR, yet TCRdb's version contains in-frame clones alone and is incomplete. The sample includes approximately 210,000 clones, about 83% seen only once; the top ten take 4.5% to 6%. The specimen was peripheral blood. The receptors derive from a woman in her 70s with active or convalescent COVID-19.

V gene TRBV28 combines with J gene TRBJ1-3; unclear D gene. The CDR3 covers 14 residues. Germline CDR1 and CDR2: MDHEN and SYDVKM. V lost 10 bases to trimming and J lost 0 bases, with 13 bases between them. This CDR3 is CATSYISSGNTIYF. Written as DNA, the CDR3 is TGTGCCACCTCCTATATAAGCTCTGGAAACACCATATATTTT. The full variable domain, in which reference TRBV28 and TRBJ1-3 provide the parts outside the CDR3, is DVKVTQSSRYLVKRTGEKVFLECVQDMDHENMFWYRQDPGLGLRLIYFSYDVKMKEKGDIPEGYSVSREKKERFSLILESASTNQTSMYLCATSYISSGNTIYFGEGSWLTVV.

The CDR3 protein is CASSRILAGFVEQYF. CDR3 DNA: TGCGCCAGCAGCCGCATACTAGCGGGATTTGTAGAGCAGTACTTC. The chain carries TRBV5-1 and TRBJ2-7, with 10 nucleotides matching TRBD2. Trimming removed 4 bases from V and 7 bases from J; junction bases left unmatched: 11. Germline CDR1 SGHRS, CDR2 YFSETQ. This CDR3 comprises 15 residues.

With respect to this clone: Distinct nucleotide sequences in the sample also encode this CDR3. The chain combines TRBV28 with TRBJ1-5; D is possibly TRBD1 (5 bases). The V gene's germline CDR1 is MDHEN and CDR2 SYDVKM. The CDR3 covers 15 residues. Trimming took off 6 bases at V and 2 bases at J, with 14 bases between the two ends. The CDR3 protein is CASSYGGGGNQPQHF. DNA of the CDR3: TGTGCCAGCAGCTACGGGGGGGGTGGCAATCAGCCCCAGCATTTT.

The CDR3 DNA reads TGTGCCAGTAGTAGGACGACTAGCGGGACGTACGAGCAGTACTTC. This encodes CASSRTTSGTYEQYF. The chain links TRBV19 to TRBJ2-7; 11 bases line up with TRBD2. Germline V CDR1 and CDR2: LNHDA, SQIVND (reference sequence). With V trimmed by 4 bases and J by 4 bases, 6 bases remained unmatched. The CDR3 length is 15 residues. Variable domain in full (rest from reference TRBV19 and TRBJ2-7): DGGITQSPKYLFRKEGQNVTLSCEQNLNHDAMYWYRQDPGQGLRLIYYSQIVNDFQKGDIAEGYSVSREKKESFPLTVTSAQKNPTAFYLCASSRTTSGTYEQYFGPGTRLTVT.

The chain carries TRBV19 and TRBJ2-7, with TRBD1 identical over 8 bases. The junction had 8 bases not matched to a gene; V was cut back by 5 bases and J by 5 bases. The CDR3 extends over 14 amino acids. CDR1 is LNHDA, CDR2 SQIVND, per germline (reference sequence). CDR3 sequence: CASSSTGGTHEQYF. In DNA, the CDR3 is TGTGCCAGTAGTTCTACAGGGGGGACTCACGAGCAGTACTTC.

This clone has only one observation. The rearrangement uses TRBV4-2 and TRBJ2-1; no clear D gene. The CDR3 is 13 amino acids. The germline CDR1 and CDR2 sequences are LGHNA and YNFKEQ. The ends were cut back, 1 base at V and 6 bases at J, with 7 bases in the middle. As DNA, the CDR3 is TGTGCCAGCAGCCAAGTAATTAGCAATGAGCAGTTCTTC. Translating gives CASSQVISNEQFF.

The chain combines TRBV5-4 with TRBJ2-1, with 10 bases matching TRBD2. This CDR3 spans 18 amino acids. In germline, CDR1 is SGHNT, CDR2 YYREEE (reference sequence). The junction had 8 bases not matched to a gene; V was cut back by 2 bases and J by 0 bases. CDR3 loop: CASSFSSGRSNSYNEQFF. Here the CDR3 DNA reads TGTGCCAGCAGCTTTTCTAGCGGGAGATCCAACTCCTACAATGAGCAGTTCTTC.

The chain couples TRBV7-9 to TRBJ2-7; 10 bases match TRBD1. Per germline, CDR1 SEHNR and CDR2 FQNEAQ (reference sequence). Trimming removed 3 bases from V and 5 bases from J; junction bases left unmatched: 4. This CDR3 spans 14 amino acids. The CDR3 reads CASSLPGQGNEQYF. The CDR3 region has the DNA TGTGCCAGCAGCTTGCCGGGACAGGGGAACGAGCAGTACTTC.

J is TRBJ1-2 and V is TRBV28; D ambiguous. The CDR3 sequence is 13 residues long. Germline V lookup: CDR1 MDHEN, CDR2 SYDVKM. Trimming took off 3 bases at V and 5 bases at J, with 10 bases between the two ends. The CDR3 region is CASSLSTAYGYTF. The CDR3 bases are TGTGCCAGCAGTTTGAGTACAGCTTATGGCTACACCTTC.

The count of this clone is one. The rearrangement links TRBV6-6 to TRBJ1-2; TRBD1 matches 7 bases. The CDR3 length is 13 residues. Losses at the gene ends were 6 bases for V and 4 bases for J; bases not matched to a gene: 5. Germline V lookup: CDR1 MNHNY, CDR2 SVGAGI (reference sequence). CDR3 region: CASRGTGVYGYTF. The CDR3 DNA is TGTGCCAGCAGGGGTACAGGGGTCTATGGCTACACCTTC.

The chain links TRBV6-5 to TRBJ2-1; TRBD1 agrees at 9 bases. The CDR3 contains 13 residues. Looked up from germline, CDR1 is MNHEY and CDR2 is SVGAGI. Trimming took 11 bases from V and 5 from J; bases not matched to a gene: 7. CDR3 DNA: TGTGCCTGCCTTGGGACAGGGAACAATGAGCAGTTCTTC. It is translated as CACLGTGNNEQFF.

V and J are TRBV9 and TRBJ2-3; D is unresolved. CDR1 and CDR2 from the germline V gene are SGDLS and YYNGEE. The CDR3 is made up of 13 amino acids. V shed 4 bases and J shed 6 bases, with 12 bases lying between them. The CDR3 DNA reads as TGTGCCAGCAGCTCGGCGACTTTCGATACGCAGTATTTT. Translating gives CASSSATFDTQYF.

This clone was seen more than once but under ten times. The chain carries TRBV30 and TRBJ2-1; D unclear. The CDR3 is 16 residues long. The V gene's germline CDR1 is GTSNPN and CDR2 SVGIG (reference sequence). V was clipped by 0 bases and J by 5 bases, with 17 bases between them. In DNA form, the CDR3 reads TGTGCCTGGAGTGTAAGCGCGAGTTCCCCGCACAATGAGCAGTTCTTC. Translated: CAWSVSASSPHNEQFF.

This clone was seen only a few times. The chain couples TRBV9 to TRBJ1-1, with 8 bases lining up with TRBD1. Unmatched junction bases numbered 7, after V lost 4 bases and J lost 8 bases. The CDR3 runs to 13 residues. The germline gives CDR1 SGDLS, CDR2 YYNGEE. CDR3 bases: TGTGCCAGCAGCCCGTCAGGGGGCTTGGAAGCTTTCTTT. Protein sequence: CASSPSGGLEAFF.

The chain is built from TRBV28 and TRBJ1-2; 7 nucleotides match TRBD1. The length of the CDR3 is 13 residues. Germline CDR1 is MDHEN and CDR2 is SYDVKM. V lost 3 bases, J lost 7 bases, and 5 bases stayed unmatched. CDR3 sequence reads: CASSFRQGAGYTF. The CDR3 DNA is TGTGCCAGCAGTTTCCGACAGGGAGCTGGCTACACCTTC.

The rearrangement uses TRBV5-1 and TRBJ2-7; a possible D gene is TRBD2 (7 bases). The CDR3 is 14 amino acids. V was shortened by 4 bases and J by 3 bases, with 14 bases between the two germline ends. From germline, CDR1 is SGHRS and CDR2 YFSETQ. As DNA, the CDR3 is TGCGCCAGCAGCCGCGGGGGCAGGGTCTACGAGCAGTACTTC. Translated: CASSRGGRVYEQYF.

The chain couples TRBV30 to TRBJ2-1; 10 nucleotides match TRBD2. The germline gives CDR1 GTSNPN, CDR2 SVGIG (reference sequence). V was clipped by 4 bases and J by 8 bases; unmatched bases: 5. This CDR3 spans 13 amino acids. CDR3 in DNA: TGTGCCTGGAAGCCTAGCGGGAGTCATGAGCAGTTCTTC. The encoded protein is CAWKPSGSHEQFF.

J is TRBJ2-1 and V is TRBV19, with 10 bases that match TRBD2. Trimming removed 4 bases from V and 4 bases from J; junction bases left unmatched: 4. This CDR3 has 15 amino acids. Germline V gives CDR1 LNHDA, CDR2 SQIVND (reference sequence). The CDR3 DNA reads TGTGCCAGTAGTACCTCTAGCGGGGGTTACAATGAGCAGTTCTTC. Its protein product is CASSTSSGGYNEQFF.

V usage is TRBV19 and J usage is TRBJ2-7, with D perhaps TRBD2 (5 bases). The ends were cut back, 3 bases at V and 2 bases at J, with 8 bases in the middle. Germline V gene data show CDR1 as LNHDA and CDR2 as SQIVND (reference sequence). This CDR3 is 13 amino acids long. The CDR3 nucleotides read TGTGCCAGTAGTATGTGGGGAGCCTACGAGCAGTACTTC. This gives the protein CASSMWGAYEQYF.

The DNA of the CDR3 is TGTGCCACCAGTGACGTTTGGGACAGGAGAGGGTCCTACGAGCAGTACTTC. It is translated as CATSDVWDRRGSYEQYF. The rearrangement links TRBV24-1 to TRBJ2-7; 8 nucleotides agree with TRBD1. This CDR3 is built from 17 residues. Germline CDR1 KGHDR, CDR2 SFDVKD. Trimming cost V 4 bases and J 1 base; bases outside gene matches: 11.

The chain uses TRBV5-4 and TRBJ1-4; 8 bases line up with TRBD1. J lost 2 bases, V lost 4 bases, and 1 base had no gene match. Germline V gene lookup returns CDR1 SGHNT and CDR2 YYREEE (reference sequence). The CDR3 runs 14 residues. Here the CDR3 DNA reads TGTGCCAGCAGCCCAGGGGGCACTAATGAAAAACTGTTTTTT. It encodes CASSPGGTNEKLFF.

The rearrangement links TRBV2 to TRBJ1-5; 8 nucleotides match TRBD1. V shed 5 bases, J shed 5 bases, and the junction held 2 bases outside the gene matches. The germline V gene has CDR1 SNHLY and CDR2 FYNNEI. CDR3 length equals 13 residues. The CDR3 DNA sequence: TGTGCCAGCAGTTTGGACAGGGATCAGCCCCAGCATTTT. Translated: CASSLDRDQPQHF.

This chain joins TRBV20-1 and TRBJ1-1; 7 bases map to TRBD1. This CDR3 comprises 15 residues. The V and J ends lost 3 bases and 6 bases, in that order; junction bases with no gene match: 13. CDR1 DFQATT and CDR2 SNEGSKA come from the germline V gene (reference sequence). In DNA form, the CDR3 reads TGCAGTGCTAGTCGGCTTTTTAGGGGGCAGTCTGAAGCTTTCTTT. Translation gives CSASRLFRGQSEAFF.

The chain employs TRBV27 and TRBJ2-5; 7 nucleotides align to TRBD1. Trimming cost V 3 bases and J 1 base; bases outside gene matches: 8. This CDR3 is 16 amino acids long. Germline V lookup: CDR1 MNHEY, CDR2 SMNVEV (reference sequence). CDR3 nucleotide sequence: TGTGCCAGCAGTTTCTCCGGGACAGAGATCCAAGAGACCCAGTACTTC. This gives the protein CASSFSGTEIQETQYF.

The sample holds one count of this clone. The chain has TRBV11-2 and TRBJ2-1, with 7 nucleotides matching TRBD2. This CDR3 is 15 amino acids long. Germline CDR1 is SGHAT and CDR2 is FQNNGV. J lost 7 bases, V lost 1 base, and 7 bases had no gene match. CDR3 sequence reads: CASSLGLAGPNEQFF. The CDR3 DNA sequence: TGTGCCAGCAGCTTAGGACTAGCCGGACCTAATGAGCAGTTCTTC.